The TCR beta chain described here comes from a study of T cell responses to AZD1222 COVID-19 vaccine (dated by TCRdb to the early 2020s). Concerning the study at large: Because spike-specific TCR depth and breadth did not differ between the two schedules, AZD1222 recipients who got a second dose at roughly 4 weeks were pooled with those who got a second dose at roughly 12 weeks. Trial participants were enrolled into age subgroups of 18-55, 56-69 and 70-plus years, which contained about 150, 27 and 61 TCR-sequenced participants, respectively. TCR sequencing was performed for over 230 trial participants, of whom some 200 were given two doses of AZD1222 and approximately 26 were given two doses of MenACWY control vaccine. What the work shows at the level of the full study, not this receptor alone: Participants were mostly white British, with more females than males. The authors suggested clonal diversity may have been underestimated. Reportedly, almost half of the unique spike-specific TCRs recognized epitopes lying outside the regions that are mutated in the B.1.351 and B.1.1.7 variants. Only five or six AZD1222 recipients were SARS-CoV-2 seropositive at baseline, limiting conclusions about previously exposed vaccinees. After two AZD1222 doses, both the breadth and the depth of spike-specific TCRs were significantly higher than at day 0 and than in MenACWY recipients. Because no samples from the day 14 peak response were available, repertoires could be characterized only after the peak T cell response. In the small 56-69-year group, the increase in depth fell short of significance, most likely because of low power. CD4 TCRs associated with the vaccine covered the entire spike protein, and the dominant responses were in regions 160-218 and 743-854.

The CDR3 regions of human TCRbeta chains were analyzed by immunosequencing. The study's own analysis went as follows. Repertoire TCRs were matched against a reference library of SARS-CoV-2-specific TCRs generated with the MIRA antigen-specificity platform. Breadth was defined as the fraction of unique TCRs that were SARS-CoV-2-associated. Depth was defined as the fraction of total T cells that were SARS-CoV-2-associated. Each spike-specific TCR was assigned to its reactive spike region and to a CD4 or CD8 class using the MIRA data. Log10-transformed breadth and depth values were compared by one-way ANOVA with Sidak's multiple comparisons tests. TCRdb re-hosts the immuneACCESS table, in-frame sequences only. Its copies lack some clones; in the studies checked, an unresolved V gene accounts for under half of them, and the cause for the rest is not known. From that table come the V and J calls and clone size; the DNA was used to work out D and trimming. Counted in this sample were around 100,000 clones; about 90% of them appeared once. Jointly, the top ten make up about 3% of the sample.

Points on this clone: There is no known antigen for this receptor. Base qualities were left out, and no much larger clone turns up one base away.

Looking up the germline V gene yields CDR1 SGHVS and CDR2 FQNEAQ. The CDR3, from cysteine to phenylalanine, totals 17 residues. The kept DNA is CDR3 alone, 51 bases in frame from the first base. V is trimmed back by 1 base and J by 2 bases, and the junction contains 8 bases that no gene match accounts for. This specimen's time point label, interpreted: baseline before first vaccination. The vaccinee samples were drawn from two UK trials, COV001 and COV002, one of which was a single-blind randomized controlled phase 2/3 trial testing AZD1222 (ChAdOx1 nCoV-19) in healthy adults. For TCRbeta chain sequencing, PBMC samples from trial participants were taken at day 0 and at day 28 after the second dose.

The material was peripheral blood, obtained on day 0 of AZD1222 vaccination. This clonotype was sampled from an adult in good health. The chain employs TRBV7-8 and TRBJ2-3; a stretch of 8 junction bases matches TRBD2. CDR3 region: CASSLEAGGRPTDTQYF. The bases read TGTGCCAGCAGCTTAGAGGCTGGCGGGAGGCCCACAGATACGCAGTATTTT.